The T cell receptor (beta chain) under discussion was sequenced for a study of T cells in Graves' hyperthyroidism and ophthalmopathy. Study-wide results and caveats: Before onset, by a median of approximately 6.2 months, the model predicted ophthalmopathy.

Participants, patients aged 18 to 65, had newly diagnosed hyperthyroidism with a duration under 2 months. Uncontrolled infection, other autoimmune disease, pregnancy or lactation disqualified patients from enrolment. Clinicians diagnosed patients from clinical symptoms, serum thyroxine and TRAb, thyroid ultrasound and orbital computed tomography. This CDR3 is built from 12 residues. The ends were cut back, 2 bases at V and 3 bases at J, with 5 bases in the middle. Germline V gene lookup returns CDR1 MNHEY and CDR2 SVGEGT. Amplified regions were TCR beta CDR3 sequences from RNA transcripts. HTBI primers drove first-round RT-PCR of the TCR CDR3. TCRdb passed the multiplex PCR reads through MiXCR, listing each CDR3 protein once. This sample has about 180,000 distinct CDR3 sequences, with 8% to 9.5% found just once. This clonotype appeared many times. Its antigen is undetermined.

What was sequenced was blood. This receptor was obtained from a woman aged 18 to 35 with Graves' hyperthyroidism that later progressed to Graves' ophthalmopathy. V usage is TRBV6-2 or TRBV6-3 and J usage is TRBJ2-7; D is unclear. CDR3 loop: CASSYTFYEQYF. The CDR3 bases are TGTGCCAGCAGTTACACCTTCTACGAGCAGTACTTC.